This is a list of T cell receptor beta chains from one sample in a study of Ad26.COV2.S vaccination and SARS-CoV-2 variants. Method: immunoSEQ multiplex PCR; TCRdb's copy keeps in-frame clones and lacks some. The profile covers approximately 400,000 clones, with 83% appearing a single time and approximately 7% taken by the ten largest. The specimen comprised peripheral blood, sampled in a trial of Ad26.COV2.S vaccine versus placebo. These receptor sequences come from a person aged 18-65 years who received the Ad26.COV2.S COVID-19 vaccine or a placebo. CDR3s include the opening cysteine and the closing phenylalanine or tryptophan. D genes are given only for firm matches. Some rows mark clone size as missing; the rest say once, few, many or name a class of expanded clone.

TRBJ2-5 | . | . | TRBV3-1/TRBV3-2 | TGTGCCAGCAGCCAAGGCCAGACCGGGGAGACCCAGTACTTC | CASSQGQTGETQYF
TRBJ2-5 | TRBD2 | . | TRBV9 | TGTGCCAGCAGCGTAGGACGGGCTAATAATGCAGCGGGAGAGGCCCAGTACTTC | CASSVGRANNAAGEAQYF
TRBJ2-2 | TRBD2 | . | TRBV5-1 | TGCGCCAGCAGCTTGGCGAGGACTAGCGGGAGTAGGGGTGTGATCGGGGAGCTGTTTTTT | CASSLARTSGSRGVIGELFF
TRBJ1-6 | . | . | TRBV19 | TGTGCCACCGCGGCGGGGAATTCACCCCTCCACTTT | CATAAGNSPLHF
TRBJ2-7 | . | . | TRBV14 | TGTGCCAGCAGCCAAGTAATAGGGTCCTACGAGCAGTACTTC | CASSQVIGSYEQYF
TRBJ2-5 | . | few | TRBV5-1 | TGCGCCAGCAGCTTAGCAGGGGCGAACCAAGAGACCCAGTACTTC | CASSLAGANQETQYF
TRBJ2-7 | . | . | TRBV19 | TGTGCCAGTAGTATAGCAACGGACGGCTACGAGCAGTACTTC | CASSIATDGYEQYF
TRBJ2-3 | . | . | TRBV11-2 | TGTGCCAGCAGCTTAGTAACCTCTCAGGAGTATTTT | CASSLVTSQEYF
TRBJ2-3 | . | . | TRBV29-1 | TGCAGCGTTGTGAGATGGGGCACAGATACGCAGTATTTT | CSVVRWGTDTQYF
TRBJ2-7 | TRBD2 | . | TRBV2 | TGTGCCAGCAGTGAAGGAGCGGGGGTCTCCTACGAGCAGTACTTC | CASSEGAGVSYEQYF
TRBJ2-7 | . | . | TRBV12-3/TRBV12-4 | TGTGCCAGCAGGGGTCCTAGCTCCTACGAGCAGTACTTC | CASRGPSSYEQYF
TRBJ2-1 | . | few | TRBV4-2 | TGTGCCAGCAGCCCCGGGTCTTCCTACAATGAGCAGTTCTTC | CASSPGSSYNEQFF
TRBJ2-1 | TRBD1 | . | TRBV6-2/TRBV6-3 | TGTGCCAGCAGTTCGCGGGACAGGGTTAATGAGCAGTTCTTC | CASSSRDRVNEQFF
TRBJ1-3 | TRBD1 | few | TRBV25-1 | TGTGCCAGCAGTGCTTATGACAGGGGATATGGAAACACCATATATTTT | CASSAYDRGYGNTIYF
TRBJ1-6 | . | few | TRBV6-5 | TGTGCCAGCAACATGGACAGCAGGGATAATTCACCCCTCCACTTT | CASNMDSRDNSPLHF
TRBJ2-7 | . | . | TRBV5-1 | TGCGCCAGCAGCTTGAGGAAGGGGAACTACGAGCAGTACTTC | CASSLRKGNYEQYF
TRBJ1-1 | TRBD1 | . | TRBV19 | TGTGCCAGTAGTGCTTCACAGGGGTGGCGGGGGATGAACACTGAAGCTTTCTTT | CASSASQGWRGMNTEAFF
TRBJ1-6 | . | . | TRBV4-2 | TGTGCCAGCAGCGGTGGGATTGGACAGTATTCACCCCTCCACTTT | CASSGGIGQYSPLHF
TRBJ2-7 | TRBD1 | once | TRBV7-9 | TGTGCCAGCAGCTTTGAACAGGGGGCGCGGAACGAGCAGTACTTC | CASSFEQGARNEQYF